A single sample gave rise to the 9 T cell receptor beta chains below, sequenced in a study of blood T cell repertoires in COVID-19. Some clones are missing from TCRdb's copy, which holds only in-frame ones; the method was immunoSEQ multiplex PCR. This sample has 2,000 or so clones, with 65% to 75% found just once. Source material: peripheral blood. Receptors were obtained from a man aged 65 to 79 with active COVID-19.

This chain links TRBV5-4 with TRBJ2-7; 15 bases map to TRBD2. V trimming: 2 bases; J trimming: 3 bases; junction bases outside the gene matches: 9. Germline-derived CDR1 and CDR2 are SGHNT and YYREEE (reference sequence). This CDR3 has 18 residues. The CDR3 DNA reads TGTGCCAGCAGCTTAGGAACCCCGGGACTAGCGGGGGGCTACGAGCAGTACTTC. Its translation is CASSLGTPGLAGGYEQYF.

CDR3 bases: TGCGCCAGCAGCCAAGATGGGGGGAGGTCTGTGAACACTGAAGCTTTCTTT. The encoded protein is CASSQDGGRSVNTEAFF. This chain uses TRBV4-1 with TRBJ1-1; a possible D gene is TRBD1 (5 bases). Trimming removed 0 bases from V and 0 bases from J, with 14 bases in between. The CDR3 is 17 residues long. Per the germline V gene, CDR1 is MGHRA and CDR2 is YSYEKL.

The chain is built from TRBV19 and TRBJ2-7, with 9 bases lining up with TRBD2. This CDR3 is built from 15 residues. The junction had 7 bases not matched to a gene; V was cut back by 4 bases and J by 3 bases. Germline V gene data show CDR1 as LNHDA and CDR2 as SQIVND (reference sequence). CDR3 loop: CASSTVAGAFYEQYF. The CDR3 DNA is TGTGCCAGTAGTACAGTAGCGGGGGCCTTCTACGAGCAGTACTTC.

By share, this clone ranks as medium-sized. V is TRBV3-1 (or the pseudogene TRBV3-2) and J is TRBJ2-3, with a possible D match to TRBD2 (7 bases). V lost 3 bases, J lost 4 bases, and 14 bases lay in between. Germline V gene sequence: CDR1 LGHDT, CDR2 YNNKEL (reference sequence). The CDR3 covers 15 residues. CDR3: CASSQVLGGADTQYF. The CDR3 DNA reads TGTGCCAGCAGCCAGGTACTAGGGGGGGCAGATACGCAGTATTTT.

A few counts support this clone. This CDR3 is CASSYGLGASYGYTF. The CDR3 DNA sequence: TGTGCCAGCAGTTACGGGCTGGGGGCTAGCTATGGCTACACCTTC. V is TRBV6-5 and J is TRBJ1-2; D might be TRBD1 (6 bases). This CDR3 is built from 15 residues. The V gene lost 2 bases and the J gene lost 4 bases, with 14 bases spanning the gap. Germline assignment: CDR1 MNHEY and CDR2 SVGAGI.

The chain employs TRBV6-4 and TRBJ2-5, with D tentatively TRBD2 (6 bases). CDR1 and CDR2 (germline): MRHNA, SNTAGT. CDR3 length equals 13 residues. V dropped 6 bases and J dropped 7 bases, with 15 bases sitting between them. CDR3: CASSADRRGTQYF. CDR3 nucleotides: TGTGCCAGCAGCGCAGACCGGAGGGGGACCCAGTACTTC.

This chain connects TRBV7-9 to TRBJ1-4; weak D call: TRBD1 (6 bases). The V and J ends lost 6 bases and 5 bases respectively, with 25 bases between them. CDR3 size: 18 residues. Germline V lookup: CDR1 SEHNR, CDR2 FQNEAQ (reference sequence). CDR3 loop: CASSFHTGLGSANEKLFF. The CDR3 region has the DNA TGTGCCAGCAGTTTCCACACAGGGCTAGGAAGTGCAAATGAAAAACTGTTTTTT.

This clone was detected only a few times. The V and J genes are TRBV19 and TRBJ2-7, with TRBD1 identical over 8 bases. CDR1 is LNHDA and CDR2 is SQIVND in the germline V gene (reference sequence). The V gene end was trimmed by 3 bases and the J gene end by 3 bases; junction bases not matched to a gene: 7. The CDR3 is 15 amino acids. The CDR3 nucleotides read TGTGCCAGTAGTATGGGGACAGGAAATTTCTACGAGCAGTACTTC. Amino acid sequence: CASSMGTGNFYEQYF.

This chain connects TRBV6-1 to TRBJ2-7, with D tentatively TRBD2 (5 bases). The CDR3 is 13 amino acids. Trimming took 2 bases from V and 1 from J, leaving 6 bases between them. Germline CDR1 and CDR2: MNHNS and SASEGT. The CDR3 loop is CASSERGSYEQYF. CDR3 bases: TGTGCCAGCAGTGAACGGGGTTCCTACGAGCAGTACTTC.